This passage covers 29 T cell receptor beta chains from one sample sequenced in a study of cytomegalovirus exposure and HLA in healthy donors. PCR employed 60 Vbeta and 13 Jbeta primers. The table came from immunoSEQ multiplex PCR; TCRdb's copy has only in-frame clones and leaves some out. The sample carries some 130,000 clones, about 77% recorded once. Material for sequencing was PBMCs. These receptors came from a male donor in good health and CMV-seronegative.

The CDR3 bases are TGTGCCAGCTCACCTACTCAGGGGGCCGGAACTGAAGCTTTCTTT. It translates to CASSPTQGAGTEAFF. V usage is TRBV18 and J usage is TRBJ1-1, with 8 bases matching TRBD1. Germline loops: CDR1 KGHSH, CDR2 LQKENI. The CDR3 spans 15 residues. Trimming took 3 bases from V and 5 from J; bases not matched to a gene: 8. The full variable domain, rest sourced from reference TRBV18 and TRBJ1-1, is NAGVMQNPRHLVRRRGQEARLRCSPMKGHSHVYWYRQLPEEGLKFMVYLQKENIIDESGMPKERFSAEFPKEGPSILRIQQVVRGDSAAYFCASSPTQGAGTEAFFGQGTRLTVV.

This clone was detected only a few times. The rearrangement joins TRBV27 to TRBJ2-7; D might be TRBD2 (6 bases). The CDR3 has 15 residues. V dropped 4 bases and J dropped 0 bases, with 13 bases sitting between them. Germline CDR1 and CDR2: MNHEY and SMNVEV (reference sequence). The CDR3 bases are TGTGCCAGCAGTTGGGGGACTGGGATCTCCTACGAGCAGTACTTC. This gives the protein CASSWGTGISYEQYF.

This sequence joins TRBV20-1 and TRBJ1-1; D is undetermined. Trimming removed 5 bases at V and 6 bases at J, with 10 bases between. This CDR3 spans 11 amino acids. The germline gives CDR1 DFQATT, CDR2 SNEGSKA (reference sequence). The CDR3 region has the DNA TGCAGTGCTCCTCACGGAGCTGAAGCTTTCTTT. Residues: CSAPHGAEAFF.

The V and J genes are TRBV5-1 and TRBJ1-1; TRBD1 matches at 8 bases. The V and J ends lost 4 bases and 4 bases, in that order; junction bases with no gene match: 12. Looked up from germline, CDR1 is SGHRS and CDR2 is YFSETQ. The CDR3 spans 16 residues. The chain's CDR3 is CASSLDRALNPTEAFF. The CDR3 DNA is TGCGCCAGCAGCCTGGACAGGGCCCTTAATCCCACTGAAGCTTTCTTT.

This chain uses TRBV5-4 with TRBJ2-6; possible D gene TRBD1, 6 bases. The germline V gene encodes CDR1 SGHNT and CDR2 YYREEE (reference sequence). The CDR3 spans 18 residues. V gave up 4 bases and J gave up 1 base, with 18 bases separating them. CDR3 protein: CASSPQGTRGSGANVLTF. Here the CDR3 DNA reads TGTGCCAGCAGCCCACAGGGCACCAGAGGGTCTGGGGCCAACGTCCTGACTTTC.

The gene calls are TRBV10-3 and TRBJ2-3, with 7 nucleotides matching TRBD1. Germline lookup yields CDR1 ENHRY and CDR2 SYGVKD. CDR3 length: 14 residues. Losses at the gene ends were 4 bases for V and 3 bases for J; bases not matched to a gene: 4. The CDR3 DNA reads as TGTGCCATCAGTGCAACAGGGGTGACAGATACGCAGTATTTT. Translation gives CAISATGVTDTQYF.

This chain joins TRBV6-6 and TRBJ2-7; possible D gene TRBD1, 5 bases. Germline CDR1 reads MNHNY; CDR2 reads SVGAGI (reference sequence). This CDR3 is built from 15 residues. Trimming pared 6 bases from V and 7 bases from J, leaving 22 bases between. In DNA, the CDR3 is TGTGCCAGCAGAAAATTAGACAGTCTACGGATGGAGCAGTACTTC. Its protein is CASRKLDSLRMEQYF.

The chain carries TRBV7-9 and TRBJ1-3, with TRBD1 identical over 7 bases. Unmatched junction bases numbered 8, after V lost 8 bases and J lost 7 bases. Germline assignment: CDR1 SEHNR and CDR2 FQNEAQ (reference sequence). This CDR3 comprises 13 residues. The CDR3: CASRQGGRNTIYF. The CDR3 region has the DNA TGTGCCAGCCGACAGGGCGGCCGGAACACCATATATTTT.

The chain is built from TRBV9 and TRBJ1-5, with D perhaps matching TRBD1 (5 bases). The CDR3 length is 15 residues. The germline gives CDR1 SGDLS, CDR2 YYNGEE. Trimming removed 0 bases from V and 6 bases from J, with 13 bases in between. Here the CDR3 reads CASSVGAGGGQPQHF. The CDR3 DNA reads TGTGCCAGCAGCGTAGGCGCGGGGGGGGGTCAGCCCCAGCATTTT.

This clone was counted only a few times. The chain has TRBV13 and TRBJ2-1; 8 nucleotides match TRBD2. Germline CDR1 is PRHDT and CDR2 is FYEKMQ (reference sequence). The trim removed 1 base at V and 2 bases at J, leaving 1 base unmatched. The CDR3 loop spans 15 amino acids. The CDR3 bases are TGTGCCAGCAGCTTAGCGGGAGGGCCCTACAATGAGCAGTTCTTC. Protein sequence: CASSLAGGPYNEQFF.

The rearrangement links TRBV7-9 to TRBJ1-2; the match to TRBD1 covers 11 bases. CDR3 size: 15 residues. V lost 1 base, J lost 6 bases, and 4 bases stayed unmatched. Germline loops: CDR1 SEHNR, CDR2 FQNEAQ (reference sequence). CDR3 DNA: TGTGCCAGCAGCTTAGATGGGACAGGGGGGGATGGCTACACCTTC. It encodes CASSLDGTGGDGYTF.

In DNA, the CDR3 is TGTGCCAGCAGTTATTTCCCAGGGACAGATACGCAGTATTTT. It codes for CASSYFPGTDTQYF. The chain recombines TRBV6-5 with TRBJ2-3; D possibly corresponds to TRBD1 (5 bases). Per the germline V gene, CDR1 is MNHEY and CDR2 is SVGAGI. Deletions cut 3 bases from V and 3 bases from J, with 10 bases between. This CDR3 has 14 residues.

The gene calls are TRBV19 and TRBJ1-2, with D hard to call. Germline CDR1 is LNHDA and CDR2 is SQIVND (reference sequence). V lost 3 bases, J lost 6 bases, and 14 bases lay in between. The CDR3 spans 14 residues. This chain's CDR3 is CASSIKGGVDGYTF. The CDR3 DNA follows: TGTGCCAGTAGTATCAAGGGCGGGGTCGATGGCTACACCTTC.

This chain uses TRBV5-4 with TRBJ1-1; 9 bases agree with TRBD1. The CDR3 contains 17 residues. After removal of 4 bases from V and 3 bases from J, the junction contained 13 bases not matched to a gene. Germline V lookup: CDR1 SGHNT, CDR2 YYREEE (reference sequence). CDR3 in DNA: TGTGCCAGCAGCCGGGACAGGGTTTGGGGGGAGGACACTGAAGCTTTCTTT. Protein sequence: CASSRDRVWGEDTEAFF.

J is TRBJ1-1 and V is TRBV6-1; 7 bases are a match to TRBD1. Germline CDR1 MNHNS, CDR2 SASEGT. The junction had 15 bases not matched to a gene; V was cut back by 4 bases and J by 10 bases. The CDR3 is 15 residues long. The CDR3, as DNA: TGTGCCAGCAGTGTCGTCCCCGGGACAGCCATGGGAGCTTTCTTT. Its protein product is CASSVVPGTAMGAFF.

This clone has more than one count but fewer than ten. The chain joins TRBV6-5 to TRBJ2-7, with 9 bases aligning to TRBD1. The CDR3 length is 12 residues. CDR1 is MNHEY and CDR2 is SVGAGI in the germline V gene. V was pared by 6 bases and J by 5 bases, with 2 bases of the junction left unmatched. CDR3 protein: CASSWTGDEQYF. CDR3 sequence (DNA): TGTGCCAGCAGCTGGACAGGGGACGAGCAGTACTTC.

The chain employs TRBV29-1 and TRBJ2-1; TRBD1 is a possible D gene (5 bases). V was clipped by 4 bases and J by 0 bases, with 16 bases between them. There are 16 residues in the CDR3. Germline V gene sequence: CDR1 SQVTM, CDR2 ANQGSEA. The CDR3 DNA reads TGCAGCGTTGTTGTCAGGGCTTCCGGCTCCTACAATGAGCAGTTCTTC. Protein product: CSVVVRASGSYNEQFF.

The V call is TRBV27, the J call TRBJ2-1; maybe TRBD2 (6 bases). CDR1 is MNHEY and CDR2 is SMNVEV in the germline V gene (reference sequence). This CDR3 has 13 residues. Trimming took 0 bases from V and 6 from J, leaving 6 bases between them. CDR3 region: CASSLSGGNEQFF. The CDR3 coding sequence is TGTGCCAGCAGTTTATCGGGGGGCAATGAGCAGTTCTTC.

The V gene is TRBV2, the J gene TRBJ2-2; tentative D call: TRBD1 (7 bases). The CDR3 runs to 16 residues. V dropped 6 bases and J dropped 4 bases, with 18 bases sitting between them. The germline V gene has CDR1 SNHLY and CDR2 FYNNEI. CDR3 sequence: CASRALQGGATGELFF. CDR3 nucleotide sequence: TGTGCCAGCAGGGCTCTTCAGGGGGGCGCCACCGGGGAGCTGTTTTTT.

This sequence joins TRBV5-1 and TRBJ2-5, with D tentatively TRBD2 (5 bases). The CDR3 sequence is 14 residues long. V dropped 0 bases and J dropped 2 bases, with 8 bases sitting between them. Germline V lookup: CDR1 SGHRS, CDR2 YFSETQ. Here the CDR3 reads CASSLASRQETQYF. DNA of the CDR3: TGCGCCAGCAGCTTGGCTAGCCGACAAGAGACCCAGTACTTC.

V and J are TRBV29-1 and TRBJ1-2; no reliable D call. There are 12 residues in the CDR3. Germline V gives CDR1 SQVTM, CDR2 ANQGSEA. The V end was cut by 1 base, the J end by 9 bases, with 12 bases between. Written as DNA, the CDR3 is TGCAGCGTTGAAGGTGGGGTCGGGAGCTACACCTTC. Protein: CSVEGGVGSYTF.

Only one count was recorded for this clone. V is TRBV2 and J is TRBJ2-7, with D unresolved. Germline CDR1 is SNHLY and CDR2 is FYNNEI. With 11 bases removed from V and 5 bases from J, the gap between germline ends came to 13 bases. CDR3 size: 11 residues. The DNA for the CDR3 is TGTGCCTCAAAGCAGGCAGACGAGCAGTACTTC. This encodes CASKQADEQYF.

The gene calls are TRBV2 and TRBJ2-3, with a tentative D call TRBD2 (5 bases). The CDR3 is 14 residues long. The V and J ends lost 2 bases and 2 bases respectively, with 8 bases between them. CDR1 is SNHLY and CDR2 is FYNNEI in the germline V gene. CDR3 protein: CASSEMDFTDTQYF. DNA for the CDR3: TGTGCCAGCAGTGAAATGGACTTCACAGATACGCAGTATTTT.

As DNA, the CDR3 is TGTGCCAGCAGTTTATTCAACACAGGGGACTATGGCTACACCTTC. The encoded protein is CASSLFNTGDYGYTF. This sequence joins TRBV27 and TRBJ1-2, with 7 nucleotides matching TRBD1. The V segment lost 1 base and the J segment 3 bases; nucleotides outside the gene matches: 5. This CDR3 has 15 residues. In germline, CDR1 is MNHEY, CDR2 SMNVEV (reference sequence).

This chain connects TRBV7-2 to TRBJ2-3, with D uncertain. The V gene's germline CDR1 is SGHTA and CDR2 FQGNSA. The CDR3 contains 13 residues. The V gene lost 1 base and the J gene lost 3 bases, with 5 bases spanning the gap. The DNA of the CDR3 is TGTGCCAGCAGCTTAGGTTCGACAGATACGCAGTATTTT. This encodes CASSLGSTDTQYF.

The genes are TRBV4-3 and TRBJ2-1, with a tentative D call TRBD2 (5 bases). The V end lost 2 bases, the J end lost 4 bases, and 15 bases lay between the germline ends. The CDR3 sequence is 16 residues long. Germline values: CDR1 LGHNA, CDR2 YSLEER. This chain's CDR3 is CASSQRPTREYNEQFF. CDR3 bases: TGCGCCAGCAGCCAACGCCCCACTAGAGAGTACAATGAGCAGTTCTTC.

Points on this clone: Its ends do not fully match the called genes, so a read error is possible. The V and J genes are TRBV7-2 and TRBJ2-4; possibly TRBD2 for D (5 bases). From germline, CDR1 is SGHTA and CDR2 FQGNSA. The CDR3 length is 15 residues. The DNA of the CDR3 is TGTGCCAGCAATTCAATAGGGCTAGCCAAAAACAGTCAGTACTTC. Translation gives CASNSIGLAKNSQYF.

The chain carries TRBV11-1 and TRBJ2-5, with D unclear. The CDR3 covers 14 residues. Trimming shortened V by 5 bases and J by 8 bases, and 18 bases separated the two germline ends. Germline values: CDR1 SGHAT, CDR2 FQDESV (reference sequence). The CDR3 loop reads CASSPEAQQNTQYF. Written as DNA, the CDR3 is TGTGCCAGCAGCCCTGAGGCCCAGCAGAATACCCAGTACTTC.

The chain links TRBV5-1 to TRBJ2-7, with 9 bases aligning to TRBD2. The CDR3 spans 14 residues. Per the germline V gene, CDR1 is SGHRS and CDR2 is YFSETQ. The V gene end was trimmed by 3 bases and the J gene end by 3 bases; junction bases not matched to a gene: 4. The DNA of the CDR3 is TGCGCCAGCAGCTCTCTTAGCGGGAGCTACGAGCAGTACTTC. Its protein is CASSSLSGSYEQYF.